One and the same sample provided the 10 T cell receptor beta chains below, sequenced in a study of blood T cell repertoires in COVID-19. TCRdb's copy holds only in-frame clones and misses some; the assay was immunoSEQ multiplex PCR. The repertoire holds approximately 250,000 clones, 80% to 95% seen once, with about 0.79% in the top ten. Sequenced input: peripheral blood. Receptors originate from a man aged 30-40 years with COVID-19, enrolled during active disease.

V gene TRBV6-5 combines with J gene TRBJ1-1; D remains ambiguous. Trimming took off 5 bases at V and 8 bases at J, with 9 bases between the two ends. From germline, CDR1 is MNHEY and CDR2 SVGAGI. The CDR3 sequence is 11 residues long. The DNA of the CDR3 is TGTGCCAGCAGTAATGGAGGGGAAGCTTTCTTT. Residues: CASSNGGEAFF.

The chain is built from TRBV19 and TRBJ1-5; 7 positions match TRBD1. V shed 3 bases and J 6 bases; nucleotides not matched to a gene: 2. The germline gives CDR1 LNHDA, CDR2 SQIVND (reference sequence). The CDR3 totals 13 residues. The CDR3 region is CASSMGQRQPQHF. The CDR3 bases are TGTGCCAGTAGTATGGGACAGCGTCAGCCCCAGCATTTT.

There are a few counts of this clone. The rearrangement joins TRBV2 to TRBJ2-1; 7 bases match TRBD2. The ends lost 1 base at V and 10 bases at J; junction bases unmatched: 1. The CDR3 runs to 12 residues. Germline assignment: CDR1 SNHLY and CDR2 FYNNEI. In nucleotides, the CDR3 is TGTGCCAGCAGTGAAGGAGCGGGGGAGCAGTTCTTC. Its translation: CASSEGAGEQFF.

With respect to this clone: This CDR3 is also generated by other DNA sequences in the sample. This rearrangement joins TRBV9 to TRBJ2-1, with D tentatively TRBD1 (6 bases). Per the germline V gene, CDR1 is SGDLS and CDR2 is YYNGEE. Trimming pared 0 bases from V and 4 bases from J, leaving 11 bases between. The CDR3 has 15 residues. The CDR3 DNA reads TGTGCCAGCAGCGTAGAAGGGGGTTCGTACAATGAGCAGTTCTTC. Its translation is CASSVEGGSYNEQFF.

The rearrangement uses TRBV10-1 and TRBJ1-5; D is possibly TRBD1 (5 bases). Germline V gene lookup returns CDR1 WNHNN and CDR2 SYGVQD (reference sequence). Deletions cut 8 bases from V and 1 base from J, with 9 bases between. This CDR3 contains 13 residues. This CDR3 reads CASSAGSNQPQHF. The CDR3 DNA sequence: TGCGCCAGCTCTGCAGGGAGCAATCAGCCCCAGCATTTT.

V and J are TRBV6-5 and TRBJ2-7; the match to TRBD1 covers 9 bases. Germline CDR1 and CDR2: MNHEY and SVGAGI. After removal of 6 bases from V and 2 bases from J, the junction contained 5 bases not matched to a gene. This CDR3 contains 14 residues. CDR3 protein: CASRSGTGPYEQYF. The DNA for the CDR3 is TGTGCCAGCAGATCCGGGACAGGGCCCTACGAGCAGTACTTC.

The gene calls are TRBV18 and TRBJ2-3; 11 bases align to TRBD2. Germline CDR1 is KGHSH and CDR2 is LQKENI. V trimming: 0 bases; J trimming: 5 bases; junction bases outside the gene matches: 4. The CDR3 has 16 residues. CDR3: CASSPPGTSGGDTQYF. The CDR3 DNA sequence: TGTGCCAGCTCACCACCCGGGACTAGCGGAGGAGATACGCAGTATTTT.

V is TRBV5-1 and J is TRBJ2-7; D is possibly TRBD1 (6 bases). Looked up from germline, CDR1 is SGHRS and CDR2 is YFSETQ. Between the trimmed V and J ends, which lost 4 bases and 6 bases, there was a span of 14 bases. The CDR3 is made up of 13 amino acids. CDR3 loop: CASSQDSWIEQYF. CDR3 coding DNA: TGCGCCAGCAGCCAGGACAGTTGGATCGAGCAGTACTTC.

CDR3 nucleotide sequence: TGTGCCAGCAGACGGGAGAATGGCTACACCTTC. Protein: CASRRENGYTF. The rearrangement uses TRBV6-5 and TRBJ1-2, with unresolved D. Trimming pared 6 bases from V and 6 bases from J, leaving 8 bases between. The CDR3 totals 11 residues. Germline V CDR1 and CDR2: MNHEY, SVGAGI.

This chain joins TRBV7-9 and TRBJ1-3; D perhaps matches TRBD1 (5 bases). V was clipped by 1 base and J by 3 bases, with 13 bases between them. The CDR3 covers 16 residues. Germline-derived CDR1 and CDR2 are SEHNR and FQNEAQ (reference sequence). CDR3 in amino acids: CASSLGGGRNGNTIYF. CDR3 sequence (DNA): TGTGCCAGCAGCTTAGGGGGGGGACGGAATGGAAACACCATATATTTT.